This TCR beta chain was sequenced for a study of cytomegalovirus exposure and HLA in healthy donors. PCR employed 60 Vbeta and 13 Jbeta primers. The data were produced by immunoSEQ multiplex PCR, yet TCRdb's version contains in-frame clones alone and is incomplete. The sample has 150,000 to 200,000 clones, around 76% seen once. This CDR3 region has 16 residues. After removal of 0 bases from V and 4 bases from J, the junction contained 5 bases not matched to a gene. CDR1 is SGHRS and CDR2 is YFSETQ in the germline V gene. This clone was seen once. V usage is TRBV5-1 and J usage is TRBJ2-1; 9 nucleotides line up with TRBD2. The receptor was isolated from a man aged 35 to 55 in good health and CMV-seropositive. Sample: PBMCs. The CDR3 DNA reads TGCGCCAGCAGCTTGGCCGAGACTAGCGGTTACAATGAGCAGTTCTTC. Amino acids: CASSLAETSGYNEQFF. Supplemented by reference TRBV5-1 and TRBJ2-1, the full variable domain reads KAGVTQTPRYLIKTRGQQVTLSCSPISGHRSVSWYQQTPGQGLQFLFEYFSETQRNKGNFPGRFSGRQFSNSRSEMNVSTLELGDSALYLCASSLAETSGYNEQFFGPGTRLTVL.